The subject of this entry is one TCR beta chain. Its antigen is undetermined. The record originates from a study of T cell repertoires in cytomegalovirus infection. About the study: Evidence of both CMV infection and a matching HLA type came from public TCR beta signatures. Study results and limitations: Cumulative public TCR beta family frequency identified CMV carriers with the relevant HLA. Clonotype analysis showed dominance of the ex vivo response by HLA-C-restricted CMV-specific TCR beta clonotypes.

Via MiXCR, TCRdb re-called the reads, giving one row per CDR3 protein. The sample carries approximately 500,000 distinct CDR3 sequences, about 15% recorded once. The germline V and J ends were trimmed by 10 bases and 5 bases, with 18 bases remaining between them. Germline-derived CDR1 and CDR2 are LNHDA and SQIVND (reference sequence). This CDR3 contains 13 residues. This TCR was sampled from a human donor in good health (CMV status not recorded). Some clones in this sample may be carry-over from other donors' samples. V and J are TRBV19 and TRBJ2-7; tentatively, D is TRBD2 (9 bases). Sequencing was done on a sample of CD8+ T cells from PBMCs. The CDR3 region has the DNA TGTGCCACTAGCGGGACAGGCTTCCACGAGCAGTACTTC. This encodes CATSGTGFHEQYF.